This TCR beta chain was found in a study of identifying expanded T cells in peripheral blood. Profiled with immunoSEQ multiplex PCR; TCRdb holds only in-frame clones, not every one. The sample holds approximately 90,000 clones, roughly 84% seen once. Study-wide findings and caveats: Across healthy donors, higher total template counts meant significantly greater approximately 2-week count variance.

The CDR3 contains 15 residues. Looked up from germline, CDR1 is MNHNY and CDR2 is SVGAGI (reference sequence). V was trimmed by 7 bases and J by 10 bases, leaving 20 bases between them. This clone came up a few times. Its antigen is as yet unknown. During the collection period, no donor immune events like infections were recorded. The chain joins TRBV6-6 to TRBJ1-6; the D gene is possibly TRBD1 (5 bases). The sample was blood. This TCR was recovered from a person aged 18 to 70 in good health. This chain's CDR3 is CASTAGGGFSSPLHF. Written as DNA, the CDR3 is TGTGCCAGCACCGCGGGTGGGGGGTTTTCCTCACCCCTCCACTTT.